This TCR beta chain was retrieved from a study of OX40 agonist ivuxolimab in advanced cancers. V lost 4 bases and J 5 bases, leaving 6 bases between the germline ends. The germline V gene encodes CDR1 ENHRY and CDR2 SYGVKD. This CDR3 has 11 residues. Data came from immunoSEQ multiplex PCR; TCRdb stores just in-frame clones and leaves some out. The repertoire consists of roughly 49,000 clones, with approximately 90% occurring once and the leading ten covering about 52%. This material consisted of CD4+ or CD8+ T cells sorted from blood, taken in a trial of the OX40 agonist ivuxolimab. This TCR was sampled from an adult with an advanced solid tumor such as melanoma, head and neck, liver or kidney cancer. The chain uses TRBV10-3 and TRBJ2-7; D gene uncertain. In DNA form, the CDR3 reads TGTGCCATCAGTGGAAAGCACGAGCAGTACTTC. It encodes CAISGKHEQYF.